The source of this T cell receptor (beta chain) is a study of shared clonotypes between healthy human individuals. This CDR3 is built from 15 residues. V lost 4 bases to trimming and J lost 2 bases; unmatched junction nucleotides: 5. Per the germline V gene, CDR1 is MDHEN and CDR2 is SYDVKM. TCRdb's copy holds only in-frame clones and misses some; the assay was immunoSEQ multiplex PCR. Of 2 million to 3 million clones listed, approximately 94% are singletons. Sequenced sample: naive CD4+ T cells sorted from blood. Subset here: CD45RA+ positively selected. This TCR came from a man between 18 and 29 years old in good health. The gene calls are TRBV28 and TRBJ1-5; 7 positions agree with TRBD1. This CDR3 reads CASSSYRGGNQPQHF. CDR3 nucleotides: TGTGCCAGCAGTTCCTACAGGGGCGGCAATCAGCCCCAGCATTTT.